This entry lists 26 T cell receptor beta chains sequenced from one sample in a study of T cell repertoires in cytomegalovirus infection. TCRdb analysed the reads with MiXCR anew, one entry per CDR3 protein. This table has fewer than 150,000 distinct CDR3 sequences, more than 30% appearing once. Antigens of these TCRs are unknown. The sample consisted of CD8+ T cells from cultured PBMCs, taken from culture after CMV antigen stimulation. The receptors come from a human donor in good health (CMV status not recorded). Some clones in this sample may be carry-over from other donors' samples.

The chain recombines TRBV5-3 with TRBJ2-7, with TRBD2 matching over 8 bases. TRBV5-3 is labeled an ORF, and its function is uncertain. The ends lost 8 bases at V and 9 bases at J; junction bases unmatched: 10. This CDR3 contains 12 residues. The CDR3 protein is CASSLGSGRQYF. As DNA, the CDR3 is TGTGCCAGCAGCCTAGGGAGCGGGAGGCAGTACTTC.

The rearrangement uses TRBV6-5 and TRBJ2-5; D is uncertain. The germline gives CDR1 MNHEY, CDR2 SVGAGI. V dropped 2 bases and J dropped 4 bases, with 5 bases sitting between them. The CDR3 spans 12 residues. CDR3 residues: CASSYGGETQYF. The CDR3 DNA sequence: TGTGCCAGCAGTTACGGTGGAGAGACCCAGTACTTC.

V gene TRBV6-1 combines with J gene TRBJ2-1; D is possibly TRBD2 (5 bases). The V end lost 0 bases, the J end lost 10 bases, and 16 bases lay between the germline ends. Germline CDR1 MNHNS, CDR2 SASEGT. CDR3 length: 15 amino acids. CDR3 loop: CASSEAGLAPREQFF. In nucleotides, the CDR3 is TGTGCCAGCAGTGAAGCTGGGCTAGCCCCCCGGGAGCAGTTCTTC.

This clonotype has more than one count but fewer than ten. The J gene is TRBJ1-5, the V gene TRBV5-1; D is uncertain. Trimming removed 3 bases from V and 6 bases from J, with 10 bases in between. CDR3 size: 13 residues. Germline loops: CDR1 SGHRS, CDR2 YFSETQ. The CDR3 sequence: CASSSAPGQPQHF. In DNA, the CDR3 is TGCGCCAGCAGCTCTGCCCCGGGTCAGCCCCAGCATTTT.

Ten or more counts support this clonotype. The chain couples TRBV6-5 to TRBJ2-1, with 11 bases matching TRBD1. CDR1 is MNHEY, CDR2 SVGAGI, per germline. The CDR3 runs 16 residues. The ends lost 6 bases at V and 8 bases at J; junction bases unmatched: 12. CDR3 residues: CASSLTDRGRSYEQFF. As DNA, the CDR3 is TGTGCCAGCAGCCTAACGGACAGGGGGCGCAGCTATGAGCAGTTCTTC.

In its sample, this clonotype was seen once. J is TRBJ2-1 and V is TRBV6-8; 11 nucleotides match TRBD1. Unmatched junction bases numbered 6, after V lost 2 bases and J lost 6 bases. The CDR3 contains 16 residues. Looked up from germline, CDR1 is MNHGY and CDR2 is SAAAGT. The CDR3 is CASSYPRTGGFNEQFF. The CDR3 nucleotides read TGTGCCAGCAGTTACCCACGGACAGGGGGCTTCAATGAGCAGTTCTTC.

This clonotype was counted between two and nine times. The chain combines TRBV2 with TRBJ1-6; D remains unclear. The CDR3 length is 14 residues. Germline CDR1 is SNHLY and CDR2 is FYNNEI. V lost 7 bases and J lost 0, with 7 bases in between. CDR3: CASMQSSYNSPLHF. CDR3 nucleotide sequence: TGTGCCAGCATGCAAAGCTCCTATAATTCACCCCTCCACTTT. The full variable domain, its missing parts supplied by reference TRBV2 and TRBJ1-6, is EPEVTQTPSHQVTQMGQEVILRCVPISNHLYFYWYRQILGQKVEFLVSFYNNEISEKSEIFDDQFSVERPDGSNFTLKIRSTKLEDSAMYFCASMQSSYNSPLHFGNGTRLTVT.

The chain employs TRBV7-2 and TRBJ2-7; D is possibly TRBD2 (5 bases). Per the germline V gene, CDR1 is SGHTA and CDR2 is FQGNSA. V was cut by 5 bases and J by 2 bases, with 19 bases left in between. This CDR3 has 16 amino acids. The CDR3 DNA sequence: TGTGCCAGCAGCCTCGGGATTGCCGACAACGCCTACGAGCAGTACTTC. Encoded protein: CASSLGIADNAYEQYF.

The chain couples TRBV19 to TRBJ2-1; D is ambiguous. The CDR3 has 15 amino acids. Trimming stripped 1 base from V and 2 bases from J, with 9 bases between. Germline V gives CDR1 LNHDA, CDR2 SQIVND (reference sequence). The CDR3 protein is CASSIASVPYNEQFF. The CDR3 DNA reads TGTGCCAGTAGTATAGCAAGTGTCCCCTACAATGAGCAGTTCTTC. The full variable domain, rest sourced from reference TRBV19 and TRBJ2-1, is DGGITQSPKYLFRKEGQNVTLSCEQNLNHDAMYWYRQDPGQGLRLIYYSQIVNDFQKGDIAEGYSVSREKKESFPLTVTSAQKNPTAFYLCASSIASVPYNEQFFGPGTRLTVL.

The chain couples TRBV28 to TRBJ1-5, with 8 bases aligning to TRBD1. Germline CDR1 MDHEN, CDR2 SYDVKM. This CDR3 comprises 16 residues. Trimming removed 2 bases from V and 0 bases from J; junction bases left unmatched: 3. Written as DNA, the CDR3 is TGTGCCAGCAGTTTACCAGGGGGCTATAGCAATCAGCCCCAGCATTTT. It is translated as CASSLPGGYSNQPQHF.

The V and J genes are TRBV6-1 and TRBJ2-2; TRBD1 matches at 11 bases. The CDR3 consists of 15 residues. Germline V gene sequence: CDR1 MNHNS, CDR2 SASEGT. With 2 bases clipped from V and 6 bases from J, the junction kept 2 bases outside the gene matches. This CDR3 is CASSERDRGAGELFF. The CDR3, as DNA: TGTGCCAGCAGTGAACGGGACAGGGGGGCCGGGGAGCTGTTTTTT.

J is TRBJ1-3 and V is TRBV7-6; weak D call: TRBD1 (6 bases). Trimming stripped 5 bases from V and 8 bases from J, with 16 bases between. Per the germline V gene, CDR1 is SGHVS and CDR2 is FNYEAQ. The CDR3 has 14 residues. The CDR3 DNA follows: TGTGCCAGCAGCCCCAGGGGAGGGGAAGACACCATATATTTT. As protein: CASSPRGGEDTIYF.

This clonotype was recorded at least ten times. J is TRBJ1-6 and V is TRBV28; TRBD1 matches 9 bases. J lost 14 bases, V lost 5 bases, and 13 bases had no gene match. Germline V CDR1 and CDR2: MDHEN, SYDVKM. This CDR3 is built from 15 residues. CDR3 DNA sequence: TGTGCCAGCAGTAGCGGACAGGGGATTTGGTCGGCCCTCCACTTT. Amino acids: CASSSGQGIWSALHF. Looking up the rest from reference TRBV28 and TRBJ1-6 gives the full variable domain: DVKVTQSSRYLVKRTGEKVFLECVQDMDHENMFWYRQDPGLGLRLIYFSYDVKMKEKGDIPEGYSVSREKKERFSLILESASTNQTSMYLCASSSGQGIWSALHFGNGTRLTVT.

This CDR3 reads CASSQVSDFTEAFF. CDR3 coding DNA: TGCGCCAGCAGCCAAGTCTCGGATTTCACTGAAGCTTTCTTT. This sequence joins TRBV4-1 and TRBJ1-1; D not certain. V was pared by 1 base and J by 4 bases, with 10 bases between. The CDR3 has 14 residues. Germline values: CDR1 MGHRA, CDR2 YSYEKL.

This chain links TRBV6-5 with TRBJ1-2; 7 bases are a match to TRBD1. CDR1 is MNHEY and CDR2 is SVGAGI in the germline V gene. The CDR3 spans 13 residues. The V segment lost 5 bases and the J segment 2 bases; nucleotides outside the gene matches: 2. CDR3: CASSGTVNYGYTF. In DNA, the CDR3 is TGTGCCAGCAGTGGGACAGTGAACTATGGCTACACCTTC.

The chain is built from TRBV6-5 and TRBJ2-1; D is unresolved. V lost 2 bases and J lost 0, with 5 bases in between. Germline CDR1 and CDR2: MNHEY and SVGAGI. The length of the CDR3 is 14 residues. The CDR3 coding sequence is TGTGCCAGCAGTTACGGCAGCTCCTACAATGAGCAGTTCTTC. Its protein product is CASSYGSSYNEQFF.

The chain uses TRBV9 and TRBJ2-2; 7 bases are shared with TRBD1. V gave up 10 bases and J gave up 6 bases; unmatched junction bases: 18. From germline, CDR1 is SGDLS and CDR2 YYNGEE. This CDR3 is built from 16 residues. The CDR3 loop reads CAGSPSGGDIAGELFF. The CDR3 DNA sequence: TGTGCCGGAAGTCCGTCAGGGGGAGATATCGCCGGGGAGCTGTTTTTT.

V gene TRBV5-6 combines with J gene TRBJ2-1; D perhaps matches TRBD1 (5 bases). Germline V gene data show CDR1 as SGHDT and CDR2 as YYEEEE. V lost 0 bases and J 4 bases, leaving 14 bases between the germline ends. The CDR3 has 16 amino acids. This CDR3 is CASSLAGRATYNEQFF. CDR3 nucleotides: TGTGCCAGCAGCTTGGCCGGCAGGGCTACTTACAATGAGCAGTTCTTC.

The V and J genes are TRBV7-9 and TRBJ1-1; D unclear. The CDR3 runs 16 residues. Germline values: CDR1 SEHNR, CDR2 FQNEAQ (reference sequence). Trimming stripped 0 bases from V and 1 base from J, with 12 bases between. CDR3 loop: CASSLATGVGNTEAFF. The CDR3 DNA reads TGTGCCAGCAGCTTAGCGACCGGGGTTGGGAACACTGAAGCTTTCTTT.

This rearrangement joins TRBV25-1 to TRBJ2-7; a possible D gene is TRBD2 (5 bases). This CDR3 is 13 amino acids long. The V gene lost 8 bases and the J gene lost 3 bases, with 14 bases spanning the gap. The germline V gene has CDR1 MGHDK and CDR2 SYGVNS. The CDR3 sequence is CASQDGELYEQYF. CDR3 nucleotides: TGTGCCAGCCAGGACGGGGAACTCTACGAGCAGTACTTC.

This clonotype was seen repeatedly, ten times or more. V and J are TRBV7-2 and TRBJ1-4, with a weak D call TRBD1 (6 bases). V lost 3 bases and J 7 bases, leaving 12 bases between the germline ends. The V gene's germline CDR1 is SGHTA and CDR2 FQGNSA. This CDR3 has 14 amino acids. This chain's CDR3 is CASSFYNRAEKLFF. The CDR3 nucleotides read TGTGCCAGCAGCTTCTACAACAGGGCTGAAAAACTGTTTTTT.

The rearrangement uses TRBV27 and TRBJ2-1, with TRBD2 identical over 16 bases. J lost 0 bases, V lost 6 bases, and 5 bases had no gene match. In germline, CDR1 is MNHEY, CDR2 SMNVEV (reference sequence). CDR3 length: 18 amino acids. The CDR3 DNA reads TGTGCCAGCAGCCAGGGACTAGCGGGGGGGCACTCCTACAATGAGCAGTTCTTC. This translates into CASSQGLAGGHSYNEQFF.

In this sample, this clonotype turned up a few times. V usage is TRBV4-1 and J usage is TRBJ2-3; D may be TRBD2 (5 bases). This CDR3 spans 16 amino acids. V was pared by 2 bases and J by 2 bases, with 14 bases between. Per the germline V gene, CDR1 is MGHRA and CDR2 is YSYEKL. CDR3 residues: CASSQSVGEFTDTQYF. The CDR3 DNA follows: TGCGCCAGCAGCCAATCGGTTGGGGAGTTCACAGATACGCAGTATTTT.

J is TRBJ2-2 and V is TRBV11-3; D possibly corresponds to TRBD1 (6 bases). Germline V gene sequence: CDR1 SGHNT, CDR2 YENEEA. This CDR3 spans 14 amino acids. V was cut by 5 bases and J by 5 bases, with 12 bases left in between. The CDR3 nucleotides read TGTGCCAGCAGCGGTTACAGGGAGACCGGGGAGCTGTTTTTT. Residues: CASSGYRETGELFF.

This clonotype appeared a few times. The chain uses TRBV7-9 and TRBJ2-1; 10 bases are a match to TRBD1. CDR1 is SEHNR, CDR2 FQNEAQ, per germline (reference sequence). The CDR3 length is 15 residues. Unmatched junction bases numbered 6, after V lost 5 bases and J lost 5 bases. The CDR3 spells CASSADRGRDNEQFF. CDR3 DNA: TGTGCCAGCAGCGCCGACAGGGGGCGCGACAATGAGCAGTTCTTC. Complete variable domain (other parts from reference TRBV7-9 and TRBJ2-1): DTGVSQNPRHKITKRGQNVTFRCDPISEHNRLYWYRQTLGQGPEFLTYFQNEAQLEKSRLLSDRFSAERPKGSFSTLEIQRTEQGDSAMYLCASSADRGRDNEQFFGPGTRLTVL.

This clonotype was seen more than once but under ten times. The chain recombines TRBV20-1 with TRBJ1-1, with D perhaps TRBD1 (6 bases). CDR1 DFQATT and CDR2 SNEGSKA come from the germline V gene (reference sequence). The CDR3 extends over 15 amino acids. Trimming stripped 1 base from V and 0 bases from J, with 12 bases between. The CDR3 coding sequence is TGCAGTGCTAGAGCCCGGACAGTTTTGAACACTGAAGCTTTCTTT. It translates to CSARARTVLNTEAFF.